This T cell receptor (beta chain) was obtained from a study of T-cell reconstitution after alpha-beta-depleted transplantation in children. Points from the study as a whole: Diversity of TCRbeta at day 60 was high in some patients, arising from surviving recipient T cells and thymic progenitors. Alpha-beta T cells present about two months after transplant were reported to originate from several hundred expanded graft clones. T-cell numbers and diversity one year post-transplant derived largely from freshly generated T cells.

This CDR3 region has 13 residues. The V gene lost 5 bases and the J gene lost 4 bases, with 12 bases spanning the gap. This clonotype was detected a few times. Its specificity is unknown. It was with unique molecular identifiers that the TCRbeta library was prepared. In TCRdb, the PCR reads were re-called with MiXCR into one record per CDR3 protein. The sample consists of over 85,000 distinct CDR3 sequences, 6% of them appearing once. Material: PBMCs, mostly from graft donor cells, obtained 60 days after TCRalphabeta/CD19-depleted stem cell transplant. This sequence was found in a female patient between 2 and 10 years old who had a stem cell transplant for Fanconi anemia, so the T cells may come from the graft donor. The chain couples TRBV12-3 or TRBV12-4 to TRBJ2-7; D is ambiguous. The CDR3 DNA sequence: TGTGCCAGCAGTGCATATCCGCCTTACGAGCAGTACTTC. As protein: CASSAYPPYEQYF.